This T cell receptor (beta chain) is drawn from a study of shared clonotypes between healthy human individuals. Study details: In total, the donors were two women and a few men aged 18 to 49.

Donors included only healthy HIV-negative adults lacking recent acute infections or vaccinations. This CDR3 is 16 amino acids long. The germline V gene has CDR1 MGHRA and CDR2 YSYEKL. V lost 4 bases, J lost 4 bases, and 6 bases stayed unmatched. Sequencing was performed with immunoSEQ multiplex PCR; in TCRdb, only in-frame clones are kept and a portion is missing. In the table there are 2,500,000 or so clones, roughly 92% of which are singletons. This sequence joins TRBV4-1 and TRBJ2-1; 11 bases align to TRBD2. The clonotype comes from a man between 18 and 35 years old in good health. Some clones in this sample may be carry-over from other donors' samples. Material: naive CD4+ T cells from PBMCs. Documented subset: CD45RA+ positively selected. The CDR3 DNA sequence: TGCGCCAGCAGCCCAGGGACTAGCGGTTCTTACAATGAGCAGTTCTTC. Protein sequence: CASSPGTSGSYNEQFF.